The TCR beta chain under discussion was sequenced for a study of T cells after yellow fever vaccination. Whole-study findings and limits: Clonotypes shared by both compartments, CD4 and CD8, made up a small share.

TCRdb fed the 5' RACE reads into MiXCR, producing one record per CDR3 protein. The sample holds around 530,000 distinct CDR3 sequences; less than 20% are singletons and the top ten take around 16%. Notes on this clonotype: Its antigen is unknown.

The starting material was PBMCs, obtained less than 6 days after the first yellow fever vaccination. This sequence was found in a man aged 18 to 35 who received the YFV17D yellow fever vaccine.

DNA of the CDR3: TGTGCCACCAGTGACACCAGGGATCCCTACAATGAGCAGTTCTTC. This sequence encodes CATSDTRDPYNEQFF. V is TRBV24-1 and J is TRBJ2-1; TRBD1 might be the D (5 bases). Trimming took 4 bases from V and 2 from J, leaving 11 bases between them. The CDR3 contains 15 residues. Germline CDR1 is KGHDR and CDR2 is SFDVKD.